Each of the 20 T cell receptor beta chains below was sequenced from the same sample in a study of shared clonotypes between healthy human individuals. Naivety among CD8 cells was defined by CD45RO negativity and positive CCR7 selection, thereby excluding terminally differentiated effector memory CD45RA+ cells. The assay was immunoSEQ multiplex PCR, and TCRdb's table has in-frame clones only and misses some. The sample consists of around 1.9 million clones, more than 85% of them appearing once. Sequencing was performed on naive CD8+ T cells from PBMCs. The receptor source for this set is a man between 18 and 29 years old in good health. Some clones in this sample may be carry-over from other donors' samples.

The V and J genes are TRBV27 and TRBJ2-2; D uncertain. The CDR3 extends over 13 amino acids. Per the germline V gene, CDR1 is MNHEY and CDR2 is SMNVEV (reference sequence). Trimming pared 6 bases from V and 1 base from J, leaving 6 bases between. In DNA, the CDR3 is TGTGCCAGCAGACAGAGGAACACCGGGGAGCTGTTTTTT. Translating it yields CASRQRNTGELFF.

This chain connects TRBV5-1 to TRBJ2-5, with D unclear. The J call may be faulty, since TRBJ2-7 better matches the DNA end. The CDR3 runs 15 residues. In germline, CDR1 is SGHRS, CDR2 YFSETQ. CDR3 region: CASSLAHLSSYEQYF. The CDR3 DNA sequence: TGCGCCAGCAGCTTGGCCCACCTGAGCTCCTACGAGCAGTACTTC.

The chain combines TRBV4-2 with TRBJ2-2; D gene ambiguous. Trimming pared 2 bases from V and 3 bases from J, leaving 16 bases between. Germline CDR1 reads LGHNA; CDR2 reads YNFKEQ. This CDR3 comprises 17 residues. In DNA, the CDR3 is TGTGCCAGCAGCCAAATCAGTTGGGGAACGGACACCGGGGAGCTGTTTTTT. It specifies CASSQISWGTDTGELFF.

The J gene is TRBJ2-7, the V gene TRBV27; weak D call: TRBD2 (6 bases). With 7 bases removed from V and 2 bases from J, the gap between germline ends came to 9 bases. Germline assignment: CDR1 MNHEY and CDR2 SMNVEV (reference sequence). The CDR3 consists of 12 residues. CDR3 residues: CASTGAAYEQYF. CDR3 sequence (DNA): TGTGCCAGCACGGGAGCTGCCTACGAGCAGTACTTC.

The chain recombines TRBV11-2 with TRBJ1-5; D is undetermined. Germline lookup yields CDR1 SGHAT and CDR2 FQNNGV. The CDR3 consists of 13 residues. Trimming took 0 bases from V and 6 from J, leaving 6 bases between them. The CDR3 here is CASSLDLSQPQHF. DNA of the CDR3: TGTGCCAGCAGCTTAGATCTTAGTCAGCCCCAGCATTTT.

The CDR3 DNA reads as TGTGCCAGCAGTTTATGGGGGACAGGGGCGTTCGACGGCTACACCTTC. The encoded protein is CASSLWGTGAFDGYTF. The chain has TRBV28 and TRBJ1-2; 10 positions agree with TRBD1. Germline trimming cut 0 bases from V and 8 bases from J; bases unmatched to any gene: 9. The germline V gene has CDR1 MDHEN and CDR2 SYDVKM. There are 16 residues in the CDR3.

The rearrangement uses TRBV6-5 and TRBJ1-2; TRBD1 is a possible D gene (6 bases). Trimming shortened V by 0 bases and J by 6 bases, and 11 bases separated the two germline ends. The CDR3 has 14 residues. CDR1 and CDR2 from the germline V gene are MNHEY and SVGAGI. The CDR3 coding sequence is TGTGCCAGCAGTTACTCGGAGGGGGTTGATGGCTACACCTTC. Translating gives CASSYSEGVDGYTF.

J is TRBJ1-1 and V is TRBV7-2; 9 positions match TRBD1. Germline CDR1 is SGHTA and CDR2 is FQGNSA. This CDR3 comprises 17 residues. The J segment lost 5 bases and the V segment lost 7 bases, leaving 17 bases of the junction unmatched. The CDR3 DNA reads TGTGCCAGCATCTCCCGGGGACAGGGAGGTATAGGTACTGAAGCTTTCTTT. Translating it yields CASISRGQGGIGTEAFF.

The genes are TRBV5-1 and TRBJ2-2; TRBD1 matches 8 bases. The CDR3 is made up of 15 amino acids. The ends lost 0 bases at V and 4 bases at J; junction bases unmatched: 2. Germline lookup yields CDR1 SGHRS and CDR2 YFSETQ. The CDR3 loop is CASSLAGGVTGELFF. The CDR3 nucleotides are TGCGCCAGCAGCTTGGCAGGGGGCGTCACCGGGGAGCTGTTTTTT. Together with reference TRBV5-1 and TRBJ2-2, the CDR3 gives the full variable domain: KAGVTQTPRYLIKTRGQQVTLSCSPISGHRSVSWYQQTPGQGLQFLFEYFSETQRNKGNFPGRFSGRQFSNSRSEMNVSTLELGDSALYLCASSLAGGVTGELFFGEGSRLTVL.

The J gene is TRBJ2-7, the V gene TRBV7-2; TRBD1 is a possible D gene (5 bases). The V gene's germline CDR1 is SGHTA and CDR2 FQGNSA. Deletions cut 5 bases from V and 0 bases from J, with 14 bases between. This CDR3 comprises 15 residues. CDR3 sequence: CASSPRQYSSYEQYF. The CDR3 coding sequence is TGTGCCAGCAGCCCCCGACAGTATAGCTCCTACGAGCAGTACTTC.

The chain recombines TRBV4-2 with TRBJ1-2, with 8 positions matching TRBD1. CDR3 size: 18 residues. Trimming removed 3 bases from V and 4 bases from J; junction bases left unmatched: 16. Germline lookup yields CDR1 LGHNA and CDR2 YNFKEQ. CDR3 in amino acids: CASSQEGTGLVSRYGYTF. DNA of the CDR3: TGTGCCAGCAGCCAGGAGGGGACAGGCCTCGTTTCCCGCTATGGCTACACCTTC.

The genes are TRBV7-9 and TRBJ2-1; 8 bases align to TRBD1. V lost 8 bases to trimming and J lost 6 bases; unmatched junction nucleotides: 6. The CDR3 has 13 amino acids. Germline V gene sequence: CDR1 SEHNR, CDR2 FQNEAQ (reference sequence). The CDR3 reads CASRQGAVNEQFF. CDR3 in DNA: TGTGCCAGCCGTCAGGGGGCCGTCAATGAGCAGTTCTTC.

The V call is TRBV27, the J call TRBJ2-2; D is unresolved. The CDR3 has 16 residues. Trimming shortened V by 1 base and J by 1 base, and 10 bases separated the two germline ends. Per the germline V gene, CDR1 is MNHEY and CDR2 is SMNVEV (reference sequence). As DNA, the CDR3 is TGTGCCAGCAGTTTATATAACGGGTGGAACACCGGGGAGCTGTTTTTT. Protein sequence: CASSLYNGWNTGELFF.

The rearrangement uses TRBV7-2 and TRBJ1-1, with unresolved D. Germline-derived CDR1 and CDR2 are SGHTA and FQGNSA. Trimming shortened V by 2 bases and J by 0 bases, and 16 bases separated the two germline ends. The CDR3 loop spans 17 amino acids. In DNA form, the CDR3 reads TGTGCCAGCAGCTTATACTCTGCCAGATATTTGAACACTGAAGCTTTCTTT. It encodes CASSLYSARYLNTEAFF. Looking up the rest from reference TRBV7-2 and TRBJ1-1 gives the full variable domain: GAGVSQSPSNKVTEKGKDVELRCDPISGHTALYWYRQSLGQGLEFLIYFQGNSAPDKSGLPSDRFSAERTGGSVSTLTIQRTQQEDSAVYLCASSLYSARYLNTEAFFGQGTRLTVV.

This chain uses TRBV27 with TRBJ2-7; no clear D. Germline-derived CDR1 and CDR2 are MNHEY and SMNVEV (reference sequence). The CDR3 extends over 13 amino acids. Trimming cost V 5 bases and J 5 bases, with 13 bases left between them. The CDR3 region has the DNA TGTGCCAGCAGTGCATTGTTGAGCCACGAGCAGTACTTC. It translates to CASSALLSHEQYF.

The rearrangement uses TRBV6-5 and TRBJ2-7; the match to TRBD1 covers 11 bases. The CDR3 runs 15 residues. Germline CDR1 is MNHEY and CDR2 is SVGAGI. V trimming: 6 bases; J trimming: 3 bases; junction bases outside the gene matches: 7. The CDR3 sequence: CASRAEGTGGYEQYF. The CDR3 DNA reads TGTGCCAGCAGGGCCGAGGGGACAGGGGGCTACGAGCAGTACTTC.

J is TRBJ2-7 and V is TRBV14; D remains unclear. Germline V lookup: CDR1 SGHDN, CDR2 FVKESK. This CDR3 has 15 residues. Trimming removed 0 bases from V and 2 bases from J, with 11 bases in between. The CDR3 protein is CASSQDAGFPYEQYF. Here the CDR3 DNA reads TGTGCCAGCAGCCAAGATGCCGGGTTCCCCTACGAGCAGTACTTC.

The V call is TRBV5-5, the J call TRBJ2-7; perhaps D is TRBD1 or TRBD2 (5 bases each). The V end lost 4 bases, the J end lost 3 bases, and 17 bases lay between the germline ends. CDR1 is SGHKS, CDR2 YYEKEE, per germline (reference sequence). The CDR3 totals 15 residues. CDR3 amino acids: CASSRGTDGLYEQYF. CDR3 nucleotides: TGTGCCAGCAGCCGAGGGACCGACGGGCTCTACGAGCAGTACTTC.

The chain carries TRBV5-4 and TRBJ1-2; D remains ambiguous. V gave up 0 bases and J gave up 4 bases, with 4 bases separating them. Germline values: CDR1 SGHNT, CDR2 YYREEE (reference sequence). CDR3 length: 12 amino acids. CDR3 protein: CASSLAGYGYTF. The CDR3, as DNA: TGTGCCAGCAGCTTGGCGGGCTATGGCTACACCTTC. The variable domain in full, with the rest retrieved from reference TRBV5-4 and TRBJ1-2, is ETGVTQSPTHLIKTRGQQVTLRCSSQSGHNTVSWYQQALGQGPQFIFQYYREEENGRGNFPPRFSGLQFPNYSSELNVNALELDDSALYLCASSLAGYGYTFGSGTRLTVV.

CDR3 bases: TGTGCCAGTAGTATAGACATCCTCTCATGGGGTACGGACAATGAGCAGTTCTTC. This translates into CASSIDILSWGTDNEQFF. The chain is built from TRBV19 and TRBJ2-1, with D unclear. This CDR3 contains 18 residues. The germline gives CDR1 LNHDA, CDR2 SQIVND (reference sequence). The ends were cut back, 0 bases at V and 5 bases at J, with 20 bases in the middle.